This T cell receptor (beta chain) was sequenced in a study of identical twins. All donors comprised healthy Caucasians. Via MiXCR, TCRdb re-called the 5' RACE reads, giving one row per CDR3 protein. The table lists 640,000 or so distinct CDR3 sequences, less than 7% of them singletons. This clonotype was observed many times. The CDR3 runs 13 residues. Trimming took 4 bases from V and 1 from J, leaving 10 bases between them. Germline V gives CDR1 SQVTM, CDR2 ANQGSEA. The sequencing input was naive T cells sorted from blood. V gene TRBV29-1 combines with J gene TRBJ2-5; no definite D call. This receptor was taken from a young man in good health. CDR3 DNA: TGCAGCGTTGGAAGTTCCTTCCAAGAGACCCAGTACTTC. This gives the protein CSVGSSFQETQYF. The full variable domain, with the rest looked up from reference TRBV29-1 and TRBJ2-5, is SAVISQKPSRDICQRGTSLTIQCQVDSQVTMMFWYRQQPGQSLTLIATANQGSEATYESGFVIDKFPISRPNLTFSTLTVSNMSPEDSSIYLCSVGSSFQETQYFGPGTRLLVL.